Listed below are T cell receptor beta chains from one sample, sequenced in a study of a mutant IDH1 vaccine in newly diagnosed glioma. Only in-frame clones appear in the TCRdb table, and some are missing; sequencing was by immunoSEQ multiplex PCR. The sample has approximately 110,000 clones; 90% are singletons. Their antigens remain unidentified. The material was PBMCs, obtained from a glioma patient whose treatment included an IDH1 peptide vaccine. The receptors derive from a woman aged 45-65 years with glioma. Each CDR3 is given with its conserved first and last residue. The D gene is left open where the match is weak. Clone sizes are given selectively: once, few, many, or a class where the clone is expanded.

D gene	V gene	CDR3 length	clone size	J gene	CDR3 DNA	CDR3 protein
-	TRBV15	13	-	TRBJ1-2	TGTGCCACCAGCAGAGTTTACGGTAACGGCTACACCTTC	CATSRVYGNGYTF
TRBD2	TRBV9	18	-	TRBJ2-1	TGTGCCAGCAGCCCGCGTGGGGGACTAGCGGGAGGATATAATGAGCAGTTCTTC	CASSPRGGLAGGYNEQFF
-	TRBV7-9	14	-	TRBJ1-3	TGTGCCAGCAGCTCCCTGGCCTCTGGAAACACCATATATTTT	CASSSLASGNTIYF
-	TRBV5-1	15	-	TRBJ2-5	TGCGCCAGCAGCGAAATGACCCCGGGGCAAGAGACCCAGTACTTC	CASSEMTPGQETQYF
TRBD1	TRBV6-5	14	-	TRBJ2-4	TGTGCCAGCAGTATCCGGGACAGGGGAGGCATTCAGTACTTC	CASSIRDRGGIQYF
-	TRBV7-9	13	once	TRBJ1-1	TGTGCCAGCAGCTTAGAAGAGGGGTTGGAAGCTTTCTTT	CASSLEEGLEAFF
-	TRBV29-1	11	-	TRBJ1-2	TGCAGCGTCGGGACGCGGAATGGCTACACCTTC	CSVGTRNGYTF
TRBD2	TRBV5-1	17	-	TRBJ2-3	TGCGCCAGCAGCTTGTTTAGTACTAGCGGGTTCACAGATACGCAGTATTTT	CASSLFSTSGFTDTQYF
TRBD2	TRBV14	14	-	TRBJ2-7	TGTGCCAGCAGCCGGACTAGCGGGGCCTACGAGCAGTACTTC	CASSRTSGAYEQYF
-	TRBV12-1	13	once	TRBJ1-5	TGTGCCAGCAGTCAAGACAACAATCAGCCCCAGCATTTT	CASSQDNNQPQHF
-	TRBV28	13	-	TRBJ1-3	TGTGCCAGCAGTTTTCCGGCCCGAAACACCATATATTTT	CASSFPARNTIYF
TRBD1	TRBV5-1	15	-	TRBJ1-1	TGCGCCAGCAGCTTGGATCTGAACAGGGGCACTGAAGCTTTCTTT	CASSLDLNRGTEAFF
TRBD1	TRBV10-3	13	many	TRBJ1-2	TGTGCCATCAGAGACAGGGCGAACTATGGCTACACCTTC	CAIRDRANYGYTF
-	TRBV28	15	-	TRBJ1-1	TGTGCCAGCAGTCCCCGATCGGCAATGAACACTGAAGCTTTCTTT	CASSPRSAMNTEAFF
TRBD1	TRBV6-1	12	-	TRBJ2-7	TGTGCCAGCAGGGACAGGGCCCGTGGGCAGTACTTC	CASRDRARGQYF
-	TRBV29-1	16	once	TRBJ2-1	TGCAGCGTTGTTTTCCTCCAGCCCAGCTCCTACAATGAGCAGTTCTTC	CSVVFLQPSSYNEQFF
TRBD2	TRBV10-2	13	-	TRBJ2-7	TGCGCCAGCAGTTGGGAGGGAGTCGGCGAGCAGTACTTC	CASSWEGVGEQYF